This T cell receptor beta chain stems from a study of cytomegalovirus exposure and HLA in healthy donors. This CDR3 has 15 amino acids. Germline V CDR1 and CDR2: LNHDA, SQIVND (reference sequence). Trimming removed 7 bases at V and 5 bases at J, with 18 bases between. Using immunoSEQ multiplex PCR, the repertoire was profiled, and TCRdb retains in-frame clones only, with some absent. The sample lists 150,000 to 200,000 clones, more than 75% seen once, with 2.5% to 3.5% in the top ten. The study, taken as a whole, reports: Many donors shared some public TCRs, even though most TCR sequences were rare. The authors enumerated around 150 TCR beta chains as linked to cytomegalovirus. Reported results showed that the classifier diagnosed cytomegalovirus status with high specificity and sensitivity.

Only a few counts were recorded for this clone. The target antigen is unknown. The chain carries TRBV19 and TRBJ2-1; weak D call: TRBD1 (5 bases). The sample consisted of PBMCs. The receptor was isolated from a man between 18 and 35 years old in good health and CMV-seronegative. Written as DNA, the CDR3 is TGTGCCAGTATCCCTCGGCAGGGTTCGCACAATGAGCAGTTCTTC. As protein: CASIPRQGSHNEQFF.